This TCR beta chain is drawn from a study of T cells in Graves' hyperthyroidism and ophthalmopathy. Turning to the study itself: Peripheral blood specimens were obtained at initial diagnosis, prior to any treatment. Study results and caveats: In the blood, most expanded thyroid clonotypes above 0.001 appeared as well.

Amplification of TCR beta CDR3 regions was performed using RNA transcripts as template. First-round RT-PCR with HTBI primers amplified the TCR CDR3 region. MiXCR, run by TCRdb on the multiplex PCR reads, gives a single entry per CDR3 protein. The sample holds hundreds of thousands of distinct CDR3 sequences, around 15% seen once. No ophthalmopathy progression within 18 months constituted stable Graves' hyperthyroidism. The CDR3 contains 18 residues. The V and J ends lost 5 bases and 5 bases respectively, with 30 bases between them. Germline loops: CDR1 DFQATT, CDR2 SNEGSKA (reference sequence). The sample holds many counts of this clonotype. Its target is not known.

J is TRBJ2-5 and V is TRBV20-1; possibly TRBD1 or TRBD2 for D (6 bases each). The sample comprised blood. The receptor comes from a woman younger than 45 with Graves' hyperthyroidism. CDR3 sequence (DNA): TGCAGTGCTCCCCGGGGGCGAGGTAGAAGCGCTCAAGGGGAGACCCAGTACTTC. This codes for CSAPRGRGRSAQGETQYF.